This entry is about one T cell receptor (beta chain). Its antigen is as yet unknown. The data were taken from a study of T cell responses to AZD1222 COVID-19 vaccine. Broader study findings: Per reports, nearly half of all spike-specific TCRs target regions that are unmutated in variants. AZD1222 recipients seropositive at baseline numbered only six or seven. Donor demographics were predominantly white British with a female majority; clonal diversity may be underestimated. Vaccine-related CD4 TCRs covered spike, predominating at 160-218 and 743-854.

V shed 2 bases and J shed 3 bases, with 13 bases lying between them. There are 15 residues in the CDR3. The V gene's germline CDR1 is KGHSH and CDR2 LQKENI. Sequencing used immunoSEQ multiplex PCR; TCRdb keeps in-frame clones, though not all of them. The table has 150,000 to 170,000 clones, roughly 90% seen once. The TCR was taken from an adult in good health. The chain links TRBV18 to TRBJ1-2, with D tentatively TRBD1 (5 bases). The sample here was peripheral blood, taken on day 0 of AZD1222 vaccination. The CDR3 DNA follows: TGTGCCAGCTCACCAACCCAGGGTGGGGACTATGGCTACACCTTC. Amino acid sequence: CASSPTQGGDYGYTF.